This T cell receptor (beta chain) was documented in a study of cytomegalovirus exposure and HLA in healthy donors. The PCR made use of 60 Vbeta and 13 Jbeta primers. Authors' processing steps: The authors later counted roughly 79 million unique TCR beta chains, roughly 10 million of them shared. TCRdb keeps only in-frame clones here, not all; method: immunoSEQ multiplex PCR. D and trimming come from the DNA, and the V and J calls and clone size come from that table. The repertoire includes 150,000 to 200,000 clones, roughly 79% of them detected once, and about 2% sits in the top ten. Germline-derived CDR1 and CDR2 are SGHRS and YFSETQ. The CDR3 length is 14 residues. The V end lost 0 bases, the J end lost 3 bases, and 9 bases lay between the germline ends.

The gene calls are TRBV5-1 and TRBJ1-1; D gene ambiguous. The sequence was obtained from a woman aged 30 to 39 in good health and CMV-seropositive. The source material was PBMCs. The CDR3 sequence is CASSLERYDTEAFF. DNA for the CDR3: TGCGCCAGCAGCTTGGAGCGGTATGACACTGAAGCTTTCTTT. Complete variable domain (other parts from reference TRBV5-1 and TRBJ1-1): KAGVTQTPRYLIKTRGQQVTLSCSPISGHRSVSWYQQTPGQGLQFLFEYFSETQRNKGNFPGRFSGRQFSNSRSEMNVSTLELGDSALYLCASSLERYDTEAFFGQGTRLTVV.